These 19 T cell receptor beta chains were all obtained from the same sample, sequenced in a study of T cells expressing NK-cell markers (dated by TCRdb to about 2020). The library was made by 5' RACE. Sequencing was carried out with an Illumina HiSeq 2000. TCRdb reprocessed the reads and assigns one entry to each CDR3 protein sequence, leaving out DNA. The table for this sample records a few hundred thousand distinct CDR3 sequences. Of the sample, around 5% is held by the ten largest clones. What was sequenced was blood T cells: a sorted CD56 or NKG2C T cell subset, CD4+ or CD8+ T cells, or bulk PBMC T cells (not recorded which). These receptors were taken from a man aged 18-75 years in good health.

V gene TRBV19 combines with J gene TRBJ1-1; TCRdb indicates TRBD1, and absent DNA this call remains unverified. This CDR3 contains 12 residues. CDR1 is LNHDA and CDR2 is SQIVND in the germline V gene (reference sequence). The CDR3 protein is CASRGQKTEAFF. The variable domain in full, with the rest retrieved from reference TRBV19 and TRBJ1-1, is DGGITQSPKYLFRKEGQNVTLSCEQNLNHDAMYWYRQDPGQGLRLIYYSQIVNDFQKGDIAEGYSVSREKKESFPLTVTSAQKNPTAFYLCASRGQKTEAFFGQGTRLTVV.

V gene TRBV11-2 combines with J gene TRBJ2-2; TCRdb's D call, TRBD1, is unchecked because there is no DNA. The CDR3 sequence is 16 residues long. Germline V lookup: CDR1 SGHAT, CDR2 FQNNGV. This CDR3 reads CASTSSGQSNTGELFF.

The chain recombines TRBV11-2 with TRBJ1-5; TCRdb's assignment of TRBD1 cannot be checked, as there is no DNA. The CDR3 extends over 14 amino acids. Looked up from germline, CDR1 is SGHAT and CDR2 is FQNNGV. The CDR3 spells CASSFAGGNQPQHF.

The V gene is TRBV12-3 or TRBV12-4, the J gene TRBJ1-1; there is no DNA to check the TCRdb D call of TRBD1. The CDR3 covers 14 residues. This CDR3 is CASRRQGGITEAFF.

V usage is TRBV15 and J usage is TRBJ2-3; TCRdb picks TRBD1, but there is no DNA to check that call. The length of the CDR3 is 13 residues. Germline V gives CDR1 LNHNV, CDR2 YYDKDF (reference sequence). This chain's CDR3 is CATSKARVMAQYF.

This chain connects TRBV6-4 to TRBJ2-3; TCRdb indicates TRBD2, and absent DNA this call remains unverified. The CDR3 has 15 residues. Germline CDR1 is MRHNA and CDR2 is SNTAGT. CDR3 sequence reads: CASSESGVNTDTQYF.

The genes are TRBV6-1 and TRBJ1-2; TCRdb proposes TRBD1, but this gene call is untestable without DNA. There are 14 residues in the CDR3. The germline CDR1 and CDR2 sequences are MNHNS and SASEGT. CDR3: CASSVVGQLGGYTF.

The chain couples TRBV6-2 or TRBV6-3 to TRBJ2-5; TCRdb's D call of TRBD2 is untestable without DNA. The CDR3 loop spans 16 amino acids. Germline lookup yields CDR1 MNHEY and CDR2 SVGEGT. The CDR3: CASSYSGHSSRETQYF.

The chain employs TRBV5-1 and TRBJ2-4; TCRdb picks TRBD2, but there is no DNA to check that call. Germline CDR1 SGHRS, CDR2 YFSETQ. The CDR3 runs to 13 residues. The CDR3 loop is CASTAGGGDIQYF.

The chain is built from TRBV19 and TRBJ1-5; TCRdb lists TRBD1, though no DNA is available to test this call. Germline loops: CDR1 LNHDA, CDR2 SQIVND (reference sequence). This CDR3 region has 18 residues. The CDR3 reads CASSTGDRRFNSNQPQHF.

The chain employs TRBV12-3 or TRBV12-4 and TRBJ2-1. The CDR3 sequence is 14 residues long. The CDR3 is CASKRTGPINEQFF.

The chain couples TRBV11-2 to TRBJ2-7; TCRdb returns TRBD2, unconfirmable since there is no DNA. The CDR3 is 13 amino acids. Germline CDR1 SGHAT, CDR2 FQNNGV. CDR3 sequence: CASAPGLLYEQYF.

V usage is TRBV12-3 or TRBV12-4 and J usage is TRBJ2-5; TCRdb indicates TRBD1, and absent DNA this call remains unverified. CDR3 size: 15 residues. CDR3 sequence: CASSHSTGGGETQYF.

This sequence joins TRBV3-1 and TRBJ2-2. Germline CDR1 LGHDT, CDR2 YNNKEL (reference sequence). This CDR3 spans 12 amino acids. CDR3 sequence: CASSRGTGELFF. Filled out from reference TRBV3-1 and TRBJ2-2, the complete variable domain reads DTAVSQTPKYLVTQMGNDKSIKCEQNLGHDTMYWYKQDSKKFLKIMFSYNNKELIINETVPNRFSPKSPDKAHLNLHINSLELGDSAVYFCASSRGTGELFFGEGSRLTVL.

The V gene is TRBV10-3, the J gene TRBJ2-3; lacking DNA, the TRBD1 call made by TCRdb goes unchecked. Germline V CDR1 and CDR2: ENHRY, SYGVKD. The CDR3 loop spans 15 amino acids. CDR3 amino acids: CAISEQGRGTDTQYF.

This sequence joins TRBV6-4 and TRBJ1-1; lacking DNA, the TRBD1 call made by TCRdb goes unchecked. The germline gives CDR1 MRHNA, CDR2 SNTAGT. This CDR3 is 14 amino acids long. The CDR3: CASSPDRANTEAFF.

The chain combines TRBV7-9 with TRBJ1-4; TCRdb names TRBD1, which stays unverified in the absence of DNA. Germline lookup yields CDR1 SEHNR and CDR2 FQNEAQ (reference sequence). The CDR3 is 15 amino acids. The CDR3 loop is CASSQGAQVWEKLFF.

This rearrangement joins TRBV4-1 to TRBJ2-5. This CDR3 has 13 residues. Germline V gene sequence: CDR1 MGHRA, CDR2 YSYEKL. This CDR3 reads CASSQEPGWDQYF.

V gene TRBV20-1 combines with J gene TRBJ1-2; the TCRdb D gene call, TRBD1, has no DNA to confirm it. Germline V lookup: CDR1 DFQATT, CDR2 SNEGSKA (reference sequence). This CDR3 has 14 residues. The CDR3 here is CSARVGKELYGYTF.